This TCR beta chain was profiled in a study of human T cells and chemical hapten exposure. Study observations and caveats: In comparison with controls, expanded TCRs gave rise to a significantly larger number of large CDR3 similarity clusters.

This clonotype was counted between two and nine times. Its antigen is unknown. Time point noted: patch test 1, 2 weeks after DPC sensitization. The treatment denotes: therapeutic diphenylcyclopropenone sensitization with weekly scalp DPC. Unseparated into fractions, whole blood served as the source from which total RNA was extracted. CDR1 and CDR2 (germline): SGHDN, FVKESK. The ends were cut back, 0 bases at V and 7 bases at J, with 12 bases in the middle. This CDR3 has 14 residues. Individual cDNA molecules had unique molecular identifiers attached to them by the library. TCRdb itself ran the RACE reads through MiXCR, one entry per CDR3 protein. The sample consists of 300,000 to 350,000 distinct CDR3 sequences, 5.5% to 8% of them appearing once.

Specimen: whole blood, collected in connection with sensitization to the hapten diphenylcyclopropenone (DPC). The rearrangement uses TRBV14 and TRBJ1-2; TRBD1 is a possible D gene (5 bases). This TCR derives from a woman aged 18-29 years with alopecia areata. Some clones in this sample may be carry-over from other donors' samples. This CDR3 reads CASSQDNRGAGYTF. The CDR3 DNA is TGTGCCAGCAGCCAAGATAATAGGGGAGCTGGCTACACCTTC. Full variable domain (outside the CDR3, taken from reference TRBV14 and TRBJ1-2): EAGVTQFPSHSVIEKGQTVTLRCDPISGHDNLYWYRRVMGKEIKFLLHFVKESKQDESGMPNNRFLAERTGGTYSTLKVQPAELEDSGVYFCASSQDNRGAGYTFGSGTRLTVV.